This T cell receptor beta chain was profiled in a study of CD8 T cells in ankylosing spondylitis. One entry per CDR3 protein, called by TCRdb with MiXCR from the 5' RACE reads. Of around 230,000 distinct CDR3 sequences in the sample, around 7.8% are singletons; the top ten hold approximately 7%. The CDR3 spans 14 residues. Trimming cost V 5 bases and J 7 bases; bases outside gene matches: 6. Germline CDR1 MNHEY, CDR2 SMNVEV (reference sequence). The sequence was obtained from a male donor with ankylosing spondylitis or in good health (not recorded which). Sequencing input: blood, either unsorted or a sorted T cell fraction (not recorded which). This rearrangement joins TRBV27 to TRBJ2-1; 9 bases line up with TRBD1. The CDR3 DNA reads TGTGCCAGCAGTACAGGGGGCGCGCGTAATGAGCAGTTCTTC. Amino acids: CASSTGGARNEQFF.